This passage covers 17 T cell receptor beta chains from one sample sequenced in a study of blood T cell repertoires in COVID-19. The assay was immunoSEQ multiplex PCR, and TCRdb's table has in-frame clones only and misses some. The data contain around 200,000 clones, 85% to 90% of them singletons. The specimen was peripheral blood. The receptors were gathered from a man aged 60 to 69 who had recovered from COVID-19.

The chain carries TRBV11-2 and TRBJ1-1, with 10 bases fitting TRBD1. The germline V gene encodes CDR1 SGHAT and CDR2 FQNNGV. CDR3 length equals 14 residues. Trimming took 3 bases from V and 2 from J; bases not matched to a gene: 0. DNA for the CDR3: TGTGCCAGCAGCTTGACAGGGGGCAACACTGAAGCTTTCTTT. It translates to CASSLTGGNTEAFF.

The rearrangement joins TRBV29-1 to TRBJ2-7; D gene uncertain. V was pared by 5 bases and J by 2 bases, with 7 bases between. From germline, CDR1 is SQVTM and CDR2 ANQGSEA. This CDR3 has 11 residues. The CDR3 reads CSVNGAYEQYF. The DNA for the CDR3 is TGCAGCGTTAACGGAGCCTACGAGCAGTACTTC.

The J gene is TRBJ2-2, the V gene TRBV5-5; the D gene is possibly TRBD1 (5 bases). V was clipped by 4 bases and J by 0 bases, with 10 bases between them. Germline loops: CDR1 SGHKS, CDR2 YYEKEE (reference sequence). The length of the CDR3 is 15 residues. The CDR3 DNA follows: TGTGCCAGCAGCCAAACAGGACCGAACACCGGGGAGCTGTTTTTT. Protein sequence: CASSQTGPNTGELFF.

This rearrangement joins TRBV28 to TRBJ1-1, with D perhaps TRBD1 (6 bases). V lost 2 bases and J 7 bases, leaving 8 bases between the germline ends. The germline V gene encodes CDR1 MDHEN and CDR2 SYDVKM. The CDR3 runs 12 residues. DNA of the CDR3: TGTGCCAGCAGTTTACCAGGGGTTGAAGCTTTCTTT. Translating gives CASSLPGVEAFF.

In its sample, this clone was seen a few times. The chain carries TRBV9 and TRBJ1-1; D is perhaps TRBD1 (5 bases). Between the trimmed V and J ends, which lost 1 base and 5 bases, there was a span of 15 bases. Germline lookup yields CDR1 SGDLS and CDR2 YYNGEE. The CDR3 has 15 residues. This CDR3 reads CASSVKAGGGTEAFF. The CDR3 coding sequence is TGTGCCAGCAGCGTAAAGGCCGGGGGAGGAACTGAAGCTTTCTTT.

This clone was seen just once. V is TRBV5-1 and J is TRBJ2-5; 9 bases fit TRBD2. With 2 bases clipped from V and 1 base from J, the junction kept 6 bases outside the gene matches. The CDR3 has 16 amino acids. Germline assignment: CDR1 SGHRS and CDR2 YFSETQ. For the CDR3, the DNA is TGCGCCAGCAGCTTATCCGGGACTAGCAGCCAAGAGACCCAGTACTTC. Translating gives CASSLSGTSSQETQYF.

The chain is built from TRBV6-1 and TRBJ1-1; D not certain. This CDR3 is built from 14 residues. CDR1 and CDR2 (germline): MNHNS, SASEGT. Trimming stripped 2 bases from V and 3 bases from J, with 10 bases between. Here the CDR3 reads CASSELVPDTEAFF. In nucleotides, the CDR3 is TGTGCCAGCAGTGAATTAGTACCGGACACTGAAGCTTTCTTT.

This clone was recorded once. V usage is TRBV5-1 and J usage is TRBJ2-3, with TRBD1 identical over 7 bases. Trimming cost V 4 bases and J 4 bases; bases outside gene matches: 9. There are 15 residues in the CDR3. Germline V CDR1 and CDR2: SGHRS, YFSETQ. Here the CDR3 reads CASSATGSAADTQYF. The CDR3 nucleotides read TGCGCCAGCAGCGCGACAGGGTCTGCCGCAGATACGCAGTATTTT.

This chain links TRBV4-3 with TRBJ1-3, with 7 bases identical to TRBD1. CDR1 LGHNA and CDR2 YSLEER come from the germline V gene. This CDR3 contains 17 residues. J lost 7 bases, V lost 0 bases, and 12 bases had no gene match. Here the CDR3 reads CASSQDWSTGVGNTIYF. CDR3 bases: TGCGCCAGCAGCCAAGACTGGTCCACAGGGGTCGGGAACACCATATATTTT.

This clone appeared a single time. The CDR3 nucleotides read TGTGCCAGCAGCCTACTCATTTCCGCCACTGAAGCTTTCTTT. Its protein product is CASSLLISATEAFF. The chain uses TRBV11-2 and TRBJ1-1; D not certain. Per germline, CDR1 SGHAT and CDR2 FQNNGV. CDR3 length equals 14 residues. V lost 5 bases, J lost 4 bases, and 14 bases lay in between.

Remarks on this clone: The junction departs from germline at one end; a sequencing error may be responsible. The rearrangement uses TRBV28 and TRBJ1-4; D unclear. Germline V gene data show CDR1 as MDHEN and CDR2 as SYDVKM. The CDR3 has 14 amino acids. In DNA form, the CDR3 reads TGTGCCAGCAGTTTTACGGCTACTAACGAAAAACTGTTTTTT. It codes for CASSFTATNEKLFF.

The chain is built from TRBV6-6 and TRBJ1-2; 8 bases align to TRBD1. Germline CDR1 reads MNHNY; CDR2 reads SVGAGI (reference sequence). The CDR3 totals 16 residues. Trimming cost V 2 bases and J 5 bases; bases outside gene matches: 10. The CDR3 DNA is TGTGCCAGCAGTTACCCTCAGGGGGCGCGCGGGTATGGCTACACCTTC. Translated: CASSYPQGARGYGYTF.

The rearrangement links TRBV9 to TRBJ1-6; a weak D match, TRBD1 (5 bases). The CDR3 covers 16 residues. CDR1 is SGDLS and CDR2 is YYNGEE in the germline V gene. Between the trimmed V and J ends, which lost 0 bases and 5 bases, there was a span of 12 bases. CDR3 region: CASSVGVRTHNSPLHF. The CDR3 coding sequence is TGTGCCAGCAGCGTAGGAGTCCGGACACATAATTCACCCCTCCACTTT. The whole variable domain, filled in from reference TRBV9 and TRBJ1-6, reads DSGVTQTPKHLITATGQRVTLRCSPRSGDLSVYWYQQSLDQGLQFLIQYYNGEERAKGNILERFSAQQFPDLHSELNLSSLELGDSALYFCASSVGVRTHNSPLHFGNGTRLTVT.

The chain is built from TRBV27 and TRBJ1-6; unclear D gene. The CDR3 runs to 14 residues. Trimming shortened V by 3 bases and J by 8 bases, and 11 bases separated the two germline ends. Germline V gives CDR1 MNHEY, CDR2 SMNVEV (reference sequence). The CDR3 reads CASSLEYRDSPLHF. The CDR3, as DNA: TGTGCCAGCAGTTTGGAGTACCGGGATTCACCCCTCCACTTT.

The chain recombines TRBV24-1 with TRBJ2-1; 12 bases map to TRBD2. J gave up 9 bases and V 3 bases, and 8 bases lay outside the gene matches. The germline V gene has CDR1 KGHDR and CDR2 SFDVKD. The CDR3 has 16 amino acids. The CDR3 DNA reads TGTGCCACCAGTGATCACCGACTAGCGGGAGTAATTGAGCAGTTCTTC. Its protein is CATSDHRLAGVIEQFF.

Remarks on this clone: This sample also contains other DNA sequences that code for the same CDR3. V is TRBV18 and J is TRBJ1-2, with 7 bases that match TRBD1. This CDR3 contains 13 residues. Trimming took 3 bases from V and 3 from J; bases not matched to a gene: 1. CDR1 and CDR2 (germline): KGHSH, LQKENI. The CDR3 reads CASSPDRDYGYTF. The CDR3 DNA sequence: TGTGCCAGCTCACCTGACAGGGACTATGGCTACACCTTC.

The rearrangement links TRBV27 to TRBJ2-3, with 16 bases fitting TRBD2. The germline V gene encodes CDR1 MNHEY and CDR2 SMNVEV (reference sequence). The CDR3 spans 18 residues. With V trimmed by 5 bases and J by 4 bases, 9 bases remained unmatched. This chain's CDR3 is CASSLSTGTSGGADTQYF. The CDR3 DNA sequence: TGTGCCAGCAGTCTTTCGACCGGGACTAGCGGGGGGGCAGATACGCAGTATTTT.